These 20 T cell receptor beta chains were sequenced from one sample in a study of shared clonotypes between healthy human individuals. TCRdb's copy holds only in-frame clones and misses some; the assay was immunoSEQ multiplex PCR. The top ten hold 1% to 1.5% of the sample, which has about 1,800,000 clones, approximately 94% seen once. Positive CCR7 selection of CD45RO-negative cells yielded the naive CD8 cells, and terminally differentiated effector memory CD45RA+ cells were excluded. The sample consisted of naive CD8+ T cells sorted from blood. The receptors shown here come from a man aged 18 to 29 in good health.

The chain combines TRBV15 with TRBJ1-4; D remains unclear. Germline values: CDR1 LNHNV, CDR2 YYDKDF (reference sequence). The CDR3 has 13 amino acids. The V end lost 5 bases, the J end lost 6 bases, and 10 bases lay between the germline ends. CDR3 sequence: CATSDQIDEKLFF. In DNA, the CDR3 is TGTGCCACCAGCGATCAGATTGATGAAAAACTGTTTTTT.

The chain couples TRBV7-6 to TRBJ2-7; TRBD2 is a possible D gene (6 bases). Per germline, CDR1 SGHVS and CDR2 FNYEAQ. The germline V and J ends were trimmed by 7 bases and 3 bases, with 16 bases remaining between them. The CDR3 covers 14 residues. The CDR3 loop reads CASTPGWGDYEQYF. For the CDR3, the DNA is TGTGCCAGCACCCCCGGCTGGGGGGACTACGAGCAGTACTTC. The whole variable domain, filled in from reference TRBV7-6 and TRBJ2-7, reads GAGVSQSPRYKVTKRGQDVALRCDPISGHVSLYWYRQALGQGPEFLTYFNYEAQQDKSGLPNDRFSAERPEGSISTLTIQRTEQRDSAMYRCASTPGWGDYEQYFGPGTRLTVT.

J is TRBJ2-4 and V is TRBV28, with 7 bases fitting TRBD2. This CDR3 is 17 amino acids long. V dropped 3 bases and J dropped 1; count of bases not matched to a gene: 9. The V gene's germline CDR1 is MDHEN and CDR2 SYDVKM. The CDR3 loop is CASSLTLGGEAKNIQYF. The CDR3 nucleotides read TGTGCCAGCAGTTTGACCCTGGGGGGGGAGGCCAAAAACATTCAGTACTTC. Based on the CDR3 plus reference TRBV28 and TRBJ2-4, the full variable domain is DVKVTQSSRYLVKRTGEKVFLECVQDMDHENMFWYRQDPGLGLRLIYFSYDVKMKEKGDIPEGYSVSREKKERFSLILESASTNQTSMYLCASSLTLGGEAKNIQYFGAGTRLSVL.

The genes are TRBV9 and TRBJ2-3; D unresolved. The V gene lost 4 bases and the J gene lost 4 bases, with 13 bases spanning the gap. There are 14 residues in the CDR3. The germline V gene has CDR1 SGDLS and CDR2 YYNGEE. The chain's CDR3 is CASSPLTDPDTQYF. The DNA for the CDR3 is TGTGCCAGCAGCCCCCTGACTGACCCAGATACGCAGTATTTT.

CDR3 loop: CASSLSAIYEQYF. The CDR3 nucleotides read TGTGCCAGCAGCTTAAGTGCGATCTACGAGCAGTACTTC. The chain employs TRBV7-6 and TRBJ2-7; D unclear. This CDR3 is built from 13 residues. Germline V lookup: CDR1 SGHVS, CDR2 FNYEAQ. Trimming left V 2 bases short and J 3 bases short, with 8 bases between.

In the case of this clone: Other DNA sequences in the sample encode the same CDR3. The chain recombines TRBV4-1 with TRBJ2-1, with D tentatively TRBD1 (5 bases). The CDR3 is 15 amino acids. Germline V gene lookup returns CDR1 MGHRA and CDR2 YSYEKL. Trimming stripped 0 bases from V and 2 bases from J, with 8 bases between. This CDR3 is CASSQDRVTYNEQFF. For the CDR3, the DNA is TGCGCCAGCAGCCAAGACAGGGTGACCTACAATGAGCAGTTCTTC.

Note on this clone: A read error may be the cause here, since a much bigger clone is one base away. This rearrangement joins TRBV25-1 to TRBJ2-7; 9 bases align to TRBD1. Germline V gene lookup returns CDR1 MGHDK and CDR2 SYGVNS. Unmatched junction bases numbered 1, after V lost 4 bases and J lost 3 bases. CDR3 length equals 13 residues. As DNA, the CDR3 is TGTGCCAGCAGTGTGGGACAGGGCTACGAGCAGTACTTC. Translating it yields CASSVGQGYEQYF.

This chain joins TRBV9 and TRBJ2-2, with D tentatively TRBD2 (5 bases). CDR1 and CDR2 (germline): SGDLS, YYNGEE. V dropped 0 bases and J dropped 7 bases, with 10 bases sitting between them. CDR3 length equals 14 residues. The CDR3, as DNA: TGTGCCAGCAGCGTAGAGCCTAGCCACGGGGAGCTGTTTTTT. Translated: CASSVEPSHGELFF.

V gene TRBV19 combines with J gene TRBJ2-5; 8 bases are a match to TRBD1. Unmatched junction bases numbered 12, after V lost 5 bases and J lost 4 bases. CDR3 length: 16 amino acids. Germline loops: CDR1 LNHDA, CDR2 SQIVND (reference sequence). CDR3 bases: TGTGCCAGTAGTTTGTCGTGGGGCAGGGGGCCAGAGACCCAGTACTTC. It yields the protein CASSLSWGRGPETQYF. The whole variable domain, filled in from reference TRBV19 and TRBJ2-5, reads DGGITQSPKYLFRKEGQNVTLSCEQNLNHDAMYWYRQDPGQGLRLIYYSQIVNDFQKGDIAEGYSVSREKKESFPLTVTSAQKNPTAFYLCASSLSWGRGPETQYFGPGTRLLVL.

The chain is built from TRBV5-4 and TRBJ2-3; 10 nucleotides align to TRBD2. The CDR3 has 16 amino acids. CDR1 and CDR2 from the germline V gene are SGHNT and YYREEE (reference sequence). J lost 4 bases, V lost 2 bases, and 7 bases had no gene match. CDR3 nucleotides: TGTGCCAGCAGCTTCGGAGCGGGGGGGCCTCCAGATACGCAGTATTTT. Protein product: CASSFGAGGPPDTQYF.

The V gene is TRBV2, the J gene TRBJ2-1; D remains ambiguous. Trimming removed 2 bases from V and 10 bases from J, with 9 bases in between. The CDR3 spans 12 residues. Per the germline V gene, CDR1 is SNHLY and CDR2 is FYNNEI. The CDR3 loop is CASSESTREQFF. The CDR3 DNA reads TGTGCCAGCAGTGAAAGCACGCGCGAGCAGTTCTTC.

This chain links TRBV5-8 with TRBJ1-2; perhaps TRBD1 as D (6 bases). The V end lost 0 bases, the J end lost 8 bases, and 11 bases lay between the germline ends. CDR3 length: 13 amino acids. Germline assignment: CDR1 SGHTS and CDR2 YDEGEE. The CDR3 DNA sequence: TGTGCCAGCAGCTTGGGACAGGTGGAGGGCTACACCTTC. Translated: CASSLGQVEGYTF. The full variable domain, its missing parts supplied by reference TRBV5-8 and TRBJ1-2, is EAGVTQSPTHLIKTRGQQATLRCSPISGHTSVYWYQQALGLGLQFLLWYDEGEERNRGNFPPRFSGRQFPNYSSELNVNALELEDSALYLCASSLGQVEGYTFGSGTRLTVV.

This chain uses TRBV27 with TRBJ2-1; 14 bases line up with TRBD2. V gave up 4 bases and J gave up 8 bases; unmatched junction bases: 7. Looked up from germline, CDR1 is MNHEY and CDR2 is SMNVEV (reference sequence). The CDR3 length is 16 residues. In DNA, the CDR3 is TGTGCCAGCAGTTCGCCGGGACTAGCGGGGGTTCATGAGCAGTTCTTC. This codes for CASSSPGLAGVHEQFF.

On this clone itself: Other nucleotide sequences from this sample produce the same CDR3. This CDR3 is CASSVEGYRSGEQYF. CDR3 DNA sequence: TGTGCCAGCAGCGTAGAAGGGTACCGATCGGGCGAGCAGTACTTC. This chain joins TRBV9 and TRBJ2-7; the D is unclear. The CDR3 is 15 residues long. Looked up from germline, CDR1 is SGDLS and CDR2 is YYNGEE. Trimming stripped 0 bases from V and 6 bases from J, with 16 bases between.

This clone was counted once. The gene calls are TRBV25-1 and TRBJ2-3; 8 bases are a match to TRBD2. The ends lost 5 bases at V and 5 bases at J; junction bases unmatched: 3. CDR3 length equals 13 residues. Germline values: CDR1 MGHDK, CDR2 SYGVNS. CDR3 in amino acids: CASSILAGDTQYF. The CDR3 bases are TGTGCCAGCAGTATCCTAGCGGGAGATACGCAGTATTTT.

This clone came up once. The V gene is TRBV10-1, the J gene TRBJ2-4; D is unclear. Trimming left V 2 bases short and J 3 bases short, with 14 bases between. Germline lookup yields CDR1 WNHNN and CDR2 SYGVQD (reference sequence). This CDR3 comprises 16 residues. The CDR3 sequence: CASSEIGPTGKNIQYF. CDR3 DNA sequence: TGCGCCAGCAGTGAGATTGGCCCGACGGGCAAAAACATTCAGTACTTC.

To note about this clone: The sample contains more than one DNA sequence encoding this CDR3. This chain links TRBV13 with TRBJ2-7; D remains unclear. Germline V CDR1 and CDR2: PRHDT, FYEKMQ (reference sequence). V was pared by 4 bases and J by 0 bases, with 7 bases between. The CDR3 loop spans 13 amino acids. The CDR3 DNA reads TGTGCCAGCAGCTCATCCTCCTCCTACGAGCAGTACTTC. Translated: CASSSSSSYEQYF.

CDR3: CASTPSGHEQFF. The CDR3 DNA sequence: TGTGCCAGCACCCCGAGTGGCCATGAGCAGTTCTTC. The chain links TRBV28 to TRBJ2-1; D unresolved. The germline V gene encodes CDR1 MDHEN and CDR2 SYDVKM. V was shortened by 7 bases and J by 8 bases, with 12 bases between the two germline ends. There are 12 residues in the CDR3.

This chain joins TRBV11-2 and TRBJ2-7, with a possible D match to TRBD1 (6 bases). Germline V gene data show CDR1 as SGHAT and CDR2 as FQNNGV. The CDR3 totals 13 residues. V dropped 5 bases and J dropped 2 bases, with 10 bases sitting between them. CDR3 coding DNA: TGTGCCAGCAGCGTCGGGACACCCTACGAGCAGTACTTC. Its protein is CASSVGTPYEQYF.

The chain has TRBV14 and TRBJ2-7; 12 nucleotides match TRBD2. The germline CDR1 and CDR2 sequences are SGHDN and FVKESK. The CDR3 length is 17 residues. The ends lost 0 bases at V and 9 bases at J; junction bases unmatched: 12. For the CDR3, the DNA is TGTGCCAGCAGCCAAGATGATCCTAGCGGGAGGGAGGGCGTGCAGTACTTC. Translation gives CASSQDDPSGREGVQYF.